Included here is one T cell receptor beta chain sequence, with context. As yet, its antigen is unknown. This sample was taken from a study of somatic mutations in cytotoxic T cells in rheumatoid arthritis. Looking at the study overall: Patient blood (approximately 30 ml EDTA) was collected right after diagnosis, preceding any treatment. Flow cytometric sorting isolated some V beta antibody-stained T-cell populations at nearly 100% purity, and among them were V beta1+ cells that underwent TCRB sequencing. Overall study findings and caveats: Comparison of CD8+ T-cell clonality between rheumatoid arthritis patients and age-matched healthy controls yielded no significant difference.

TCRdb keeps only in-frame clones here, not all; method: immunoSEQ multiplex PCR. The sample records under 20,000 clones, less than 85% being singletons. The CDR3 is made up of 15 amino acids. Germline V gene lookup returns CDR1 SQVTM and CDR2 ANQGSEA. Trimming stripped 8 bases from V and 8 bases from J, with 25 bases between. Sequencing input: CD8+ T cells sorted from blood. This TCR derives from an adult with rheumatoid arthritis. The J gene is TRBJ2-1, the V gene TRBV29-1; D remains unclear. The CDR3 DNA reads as TGCAGCACCTACGATCCTCCGGCCAACCAATATGAGCAGTTCTTC. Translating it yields CSTYDPPANQYEQFF.